A selection of T cell receptor beta chains follows, all from one sample in a study of T cells in Graves' hyperthyroidism and ophthalmopathy. One entry per CDR3 protein, called by TCRdb with MiXCR from the multiplex PCR reads. The sample comprises some 350,000 distinct CDR3 sequences, roughly 13% of which are singletons, and almost 35% rests with the top ten. The sequenced sample was blood. These TCRs come from a woman aged 40 to 50 with Graves' ophthalmopathy. Each CDR3 is given with its conserved first and last residue. The D gene is left open where the match is weak. Expanded clones get a size class; other rows say once, few or many, or leave the size out.

clone_size j_call v_call d_call cdr3_aa cdr3_nt
many TRBJ1-6 TRBV6-1 TRBD1 CASREQGNFDSPLHF TGTGCCAGCAGAGAACAGGGGAATTTTGATTCACCCCTCCACTTT
. TRBJ2-3 TRBV12-3/TRBV12-4 TRBD2 CASSTSGSHTQYF TGTGCCAGCAGCACTAGCGGGAGCCATACGCAGTATTTT
. TRBJ1-6 TRBV14 . CASSPGQPLSPLHF TGTGCCAGCAGCCCCGGACAGCCCTTATCACCCCTCCACTTT
many TRBJ2-7 TRBV10-3 . CAIIHQAYEQYF TGTGCCATCATCCATCAGGCCTACGAGCAGTACTTC
many TRBJ2-3 TRBV28 . CASRRAADTQYF TGTGCCAGCAGAAGGGCGGCAGATACGCAGTATTTT
many TRBJ2-1 TRBV7-2 . CASRAFGNEQFF TGTGCCAGTCGGGCTTTTGGCAATGAGCAGTTCTTC
. TRBJ1-1 TRBV6-4 . CASRGHSNTEAFF TGTGCCAGCAGGGGACATTCTAACACTGAAGCTTTCTTT
few TRBJ1-4 TRBV2 . CASGSATTNEKLFF TGTGCCAGCGGAAGTGCTACAACTAATGAAAAACTGTTTTTT
many TRBJ1-5 TRBV12-3/TRBV12-4 . CASSLISNQPQHF TGTGCCAGCAGTTTAATTTCCAATCAGCCCCAGCATTTT
. TRBJ2-5 TRBV20-1 TRBD2 CSDAGVGQETQYF TGCAGCGACGCGGGAGTGGGTCAAGAGACCCAGTACTTC
many TRBJ2-7 TRBV20-1 TRBD2 CSVSGGNYEQYF TGCAGTGTTAGCGGGGGGAACTACGAGCAGTACTTC
many TRBJ2-1 TRBV19 . CASSIGGGEQFF TGTGCCAGTAGTATAGGTGGAGGTGAGCAGTTCTTC
many TRBJ1-5 TRBV6-1 . CASSPISNQPQHF TGTGCCAGCAGTCCGATTAGCAATCAGCCCCAGCATTTT
many TRBJ2-7 TRBV2 TRBD1 CASSPSGTGDAYEQYF TGTGCCAGCAGCCCGTCCGGGACAGGGGATGCCTACGAGCAGTACTTC
. TRBJ1-5 TRBV18 TRBD1 CASSPTGGIWPQHF TGTGCCAGCTCACCAACAGGGGGAATTTGGCCCCAGCATTTT
many TRBJ2-1 TRBV20-1 . CSARDSGAGAYNEQFF TGCAGTGCTAGAGATTCAGGGGCTGGAGCCTACAATGAGCAGTTCTTC
. TRBJ1-2 TRBV7-8 . CASSGTGTTTNYGYTF TGTGCCAGCAGCGGTACAGGTACCACTACTAACTATGGCTACACCTTC
many TRBJ1-5 TRBV2 . CASSRISNQPQHF TGTGCCAGCAGCCGGATATCGAATCAGCCCCAGCATTTT
few TRBJ2-6 TRBV2 TRBD2 CASSGLAARGANVLTF TGTGCCAGCAGCGGACTAGCGGCTCGGGGGGCCAACGTCCTGACTTTC
many TRBJ2-1 TRBV29-1 TRBD2 CSVGRTSGNEQFF TGCAGCGTTGGGCGGACTAGCGGGAATGAGCAGTTCTTC
many TRBJ2-3 TRBV6-1 . CASIVGGSTDTQYF TGTGCCAGCATTGTTGGCGGTAGCACAGATACGCAGTATTTT
many TRBJ1-1 TRBV29-1 . CSALQTNTEAFF TGCAGCGCCCTTCAGACGAACACTGAAGCTTTCTTT
. TRBJ1-5 TRBV6-1 . CASSVGHQNQPQHF TGTGCCAGCAGTGTGGGACACCAAAATCAGCCCCAGCATTTT
. TRBJ2-1 TRBV19 TRBD1 CASSSGTVEQFF TGTGCCAGTAGTTCCGGGACAGTTGAGCAGTTCTTC
many TRBJ2-1 TRBV24-1 TRBD1 CATSDWGTGRHNEQFF TGTGCCACCAGTGATTGGGGGACAGGGAGGCACAATGAGCAGTTCTTC
. TRBJ2-1 TRBV11-2 . CASSLMEFNEQFF TGTGCCAGCAGCTTGATGGAGTTCAATGAGCAGTTCTTC
. TRBJ2-2 TRBV5-4 TRBD1 CASSSTGSTGELFF TGTGCCAGCAGCTCGACAGGGTCCACCGGGGAGCTGTTTTTT
. TRBJ2-3 TRBV20-1 TRBD2 CSAPPPGRATDTQYF TGCAGTGCACCTCCACCCGGGAGGGCCACAGATACGCAGTATTTT
many TRBJ2-2 TRBV12-3/TRBV12-4 TRBD1 CASRQGAWTGELFF TGTGCCAGCCGACAGGGGGCGTGGACCGGGGAGCTGTTTTTT
few TRBJ2-5 TRBV7-9 TRBD2 CASSSRTSGHQETQYF TGTGCCAGCAGCTCCCGGACTAGCGGGCACCAAGAGACCCAGTACTTC
many TRBJ2-3 TRBV6-1 TRBD2 CASRGGPRTSGRRDTQYF TGTGCCAGCAGAGGGGGACCGCGGACTAGCGGGAGACGGGATACGCAGTATTTT
. TRBJ2-1 TRBV30 . CAWSARGPSYNEQFF TGTGCCTGGAGTGCCCGGGGCCCGAGTTACAATGAGCAGTTCTTC
many TRBJ2-3 TRBV15 . CATSSLPGPSTDTQYF TGTGCCACCAGCAGTCTGCCAGGCCCTAGCACAGATACGCAGTATTTT
few TRBJ1-5 TRBV7-8 . CASSPGVGLTNQPQHF TGTGCCAGCAGCCCCGGGGTCGGCCTTACGAATCAGCCCCAGCATTTT
many TRBJ1-4 TRBV7-9 . CASSLASGGSELFF TGTGCCAGCAGCTTAGCTTCCGGGGGATCGGAACTGTTTTTT
many TRBJ1-1 TRBV10-3 . CAISESPAGRPFF TGTGCCATCAGTGAGTCTCCGGCAGGTAGACCTTTCTTT